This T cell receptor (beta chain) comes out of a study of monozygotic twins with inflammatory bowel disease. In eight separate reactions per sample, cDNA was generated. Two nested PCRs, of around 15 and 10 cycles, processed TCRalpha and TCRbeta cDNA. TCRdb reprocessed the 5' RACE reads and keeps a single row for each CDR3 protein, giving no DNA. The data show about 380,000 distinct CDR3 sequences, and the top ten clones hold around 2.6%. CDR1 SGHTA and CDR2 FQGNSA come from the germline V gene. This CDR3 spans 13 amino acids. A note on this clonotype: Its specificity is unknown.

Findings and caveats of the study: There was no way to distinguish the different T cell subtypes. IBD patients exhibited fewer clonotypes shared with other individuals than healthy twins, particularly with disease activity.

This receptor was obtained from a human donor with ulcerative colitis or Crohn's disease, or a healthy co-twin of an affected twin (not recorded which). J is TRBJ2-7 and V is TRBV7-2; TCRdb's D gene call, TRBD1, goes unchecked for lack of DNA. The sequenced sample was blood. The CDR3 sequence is CASRWTGALEQYF.